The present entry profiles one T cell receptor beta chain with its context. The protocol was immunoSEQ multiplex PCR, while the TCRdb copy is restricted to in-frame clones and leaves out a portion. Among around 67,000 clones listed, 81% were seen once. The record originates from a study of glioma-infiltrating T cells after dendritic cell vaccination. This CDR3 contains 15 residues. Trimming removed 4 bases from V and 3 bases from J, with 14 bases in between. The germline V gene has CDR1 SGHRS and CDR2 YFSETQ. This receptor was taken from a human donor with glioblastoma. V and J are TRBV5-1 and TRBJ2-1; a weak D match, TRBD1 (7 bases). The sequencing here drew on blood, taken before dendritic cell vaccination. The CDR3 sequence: CASSPQGGDYNEQFF. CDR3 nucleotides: TGCGCCAGCAGCCCCCAGGGGGGCGACTACAATGAGCAGTTCTTC.